The 26 T cell receptor beta chains below come from one sample, sequenced in a study of blood T cell repertoires in COVID-19. Sequenced by immunoSEQ multiplex PCR; TCRdb stores in-frame clones only, minus some. Among about 110,000 clones, roughly 80% were seen once, and the ten largest hold 4.2%. Sequenced: peripheral blood. These TCRs come from a human donor in a cohort sampled during active COVID-19.

V and J are TRBV6-2 or TRBV6-3 and TRBJ2-5; TRBD1 is a possible D gene (6 bases). This CDR3 has 17 residues. Per germline, CDR1 MNHEY and CDR2 SVGEGT. V was cut by 5 bases and J by 0 bases, with 19 bases left in between. This CDR3 is CASSDRRRTDNQETQYF. The CDR3 region has the DNA TGTGCCAGCAGTGACCGGCGCCGGACAGATAACCAAGAGACCCAGTACTTC.

This chain uses TRBV3-1 (or the pseudogene TRBV3-2) with TRBJ1-4; D is unclear. CDR1 and CDR2 from the germline V gene are LGHDT and YNNKEL (reference sequence). CDR3 length: 14 residues. The V gene lost 4 bases and the J gene lost 5 bases, with 11 bases spanning the gap. CDR3 nucleotides: TGTGCCAGCAGCCTCGGGAGCCTCAATGAAAAACTGTTTTTT. It codes for CASSLGSLNEKLFF.

The rearrangement links TRBV7-9 to TRBJ1-3; a weak D match, TRBD1 (5 bases). The V end lost 5 bases, the J end lost 3 bases, and 14 bases lay between the germline ends. Germline-derived CDR1 and CDR2 are SEHNR and FQNEAQ (reference sequence). The CDR3 totals 15 residues. The CDR3 region has the DNA TGTGCCAGCAGCCGCATCGGGGGGGGTGGAAACACCATATATTTT. It codes for CASSRIGGGGNTIYF.

V and J are TRBV7-3 and TRBJ2-5; D is unclear. V shed 5 bases and J shed 4 bases, with 11 bases lying between them. Germline values: CDR1 SGHTA, CDR2 FQGTGA. The CDR3 length is 13 residues. As DNA, the CDR3 is TGTGCCAGCAGCCGTGGAGCGCTAGAGACCCAGTACTTC. This gives the protein CASSRGALETQYF.

The V and J genes are TRBV28 and TRBJ2-2; 8 nucleotides align to TRBD2. The CDR3 runs 15 residues. Losses at the gene ends were 6 bases for V and 7 bases for J; bases not matched to a gene: 10. The germline gives CDR1 MDHEN, CDR2 SYDVKM. CDR3 sequence (DNA): TGTGCCAGCAGATACAGCGGGAGTAAGGGCGGGGAGCTGTTTTTT. It encodes CASRYSGSKGGELFF.

This rearrangement joins TRBV29-1 to TRBJ2-1; TRBD2 matches 8 bases. CDR1 and CDR2 (germline): SQVTM, ANQGSEA. The trim removed 2 bases at V and 7 bases at J, leaving 10 bases unmatched. The CDR3 loop spans 15 amino acids. The CDR3 loop reads CSVEQIAGMLNEQFF. The CDR3, as DNA: TGCAGCGTTGAACAGATAGCGGGAATGCTTAATGAGCAGTTCTTC.

This rearrangement joins TRBV28 to TRBJ2-7, with D possibly being TRBD2 (5 bases). Per the germline V gene, CDR1 is MDHEN and CDR2 is SYDVKM. The CDR3 spans 15 residues. Trimming shortened V by 3 bases and J by 2 bases, and 14 bases separated the two germline ends. The CDR3 here is CASSFFRTGAYEQYF. The CDR3 DNA follows: TGTGCCAGCAGTTTCTTTCGGACTGGGGCCTACGAGCAGTACTTC.

J is TRBJ2-7 and V is TRBV27; TRBD1 matches at 10 bases. Germline CDR1 reads MNHEY; CDR2 reads SMNVEV (reference sequence). The CDR3 sequence is 13 residues long. V shed 6 bases and J 7 bases; nucleotides not matched to a gene: 6. CDR3 in amino acids: CASSRTGGKEQYV. For the CDR3, the DNA is TGTGCCAGCAGCCGGACAGGGGGGAAGGAGCAGTACGTC.

V gene TRBV19 combines with J gene TRBJ1-5; the D is unclear. Germline CDR1 LNHDA, CDR2 SQIVND (reference sequence). The CDR3 contains 14 residues. Trimming took 0 bases from V and 0 from J, leaving 3 bases between them. CDR3 residues: CASSIDGSNQPQHF. The CDR3 bases are TGTGCCAGTAGTATAGACGGTAGCAATCAGCCCCAGCATTTT.

The V call is TRBV29-1, the J call TRBJ2-5; the match to TRBD1 covers 7 bases. J lost 6 bases, V lost 3 bases, and 4 bases had no gene match. This CDR3 contains 12 residues. Looked up from germline, CDR1 is SQVTM and CDR2 is ANQGSEA. The CDR3 nucleotides read TGCAGCGTTGATACAGGGGCCCAGACCCAGTACTTC. Protein sequence: CSVDTGAQTQYF.

The chain uses TRBV5-1 and TRBJ1-6; D is perhaps TRBD1 (6 bases). The CDR3 totals 13 residues. V was trimmed by 7 bases and J by 10 bases, leaving 15 bases between them. Germline assignment: CDR1 SGHRS and CDR2 YFSETQ. The CDR3 nucleotides read TGCGCCAGCGGCAGGACAGTAAACTCACCCCTCCACTTT. Translation: CASGRTVNSPLHF.

V gene TRBV9 combines with J gene TRBJ2-4, with D perhaps matching TRBD1 (5 bases). CDR3 length: 14 residues. Germline-derived CDR1 and CDR2 are SGDLS and YYNGEE. Trimming took off 3 bases at V and 6 bases at J, with 13 bases between the two ends. CDR3 bases: TGTGCCAGCAGCGAAAATAATAGGGGAAACATTCAGTACTTC. Protein product: CASSENNRGNIQYF.

This chain connects TRBV20-1 to TRBJ1-1, with D perhaps matching TRBD1 (6 bases). In germline, CDR1 is DFQATT, CDR2 SNEGSKA (reference sequence). V was cut by 5 bases and J by 7 bases, with 11 bases left in between. The CDR3 runs 11 residues. The CDR3 bases are TGCAGTGCTCACTACAGGGTTGAAGCTTTCTTT. Its translation: CSAHYRVEAFF.

The V call is TRBV5-1, the J call TRBJ2-7, with 9 bases lining up with TRBD1. CDR3 size: 16 residues. Germline assignment: CDR1 SGHRS and CDR2 YFSETQ. Unmatched junction bases numbered 8, after V lost 4 bases and J lost 0 bases. The CDR3: CASSPGGTGRSYEQYF. The CDR3 DNA is TGCGCCAGCAGCCCCGGGGGGACAGGGCGCTCCTACGAGCAGTACTTC.

This clone has just one count. This sequence joins TRBV24-1 and TRBJ2-1; 11 nucleotides align to TRBD2. V lost 1 base, J lost 4 bases, and 8 bases stayed unmatched. The CDR3 spans 18 residues. Looked up from germline, CDR1 is KGHDR and CDR2 is SFDVKD. In DNA, the CDR3 is TGTGCCACCAGTGATTTAATTCCGGGACTAGCGGATTACAATGAGCAGTTCTTC. This codes for CATSDLIPGLADYNEQFF.

V and J are TRBV18 and TRBJ1-2; maybe TRBD1 (5 bases). CDR1 KGHSH and CDR2 LQKENI come from the germline V gene. With 2 bases removed from V and 4 bases from J, the gap between germline ends came to 11 bases. This CDR3 comprises 14 residues. As DNA, the CDR3 is TGTGCCAGCTCACCAGGGGCAGAAACCTATGGCTACACCTTC. It is translated as CASSPGAETYGYTF.

V gene TRBV6-5 combines with J gene TRBJ2-7, with 9 bases matching TRBD1. From germline, CDR1 is MNHEY and CDR2 SVGAGI. J was trimmed by 1 base and V by 6 bases; bases with no gene match: 7. The CDR3 has 15 residues. Here the CDR3 reads CASSSPGQGSYEQYV. The CDR3 DNA sequence: TGTGCCAGCAGCTCACCGGGACAGGGATCCTACGAGCAGTACGTC.

The rearrangement joins TRBV10-3 to TRBJ2-7; D gene ambiguous. This CDR3 is built from 11 residues. Germline CDR1 reads ENHRY; CDR2 reads SYGVKD. V dropped 8 bases and J dropped 2 bases, with 7 bases sitting between them. This CDR3 is CAIGHPYEQYF. In nucleotides, the CDR3 is TGTGCCATCGGGCACCCCTACGAGCAGTACTTC.

V and J are TRBV12-3 or TRBV12-4 and TRBJ1-1; tentative D call: TRBD1 (5 bases). The CDR3 sequence is 13 residues long. Trimming left V 7 bases short and J 2 bases short, with 11 bases between. The CDR3 DNA reads TGTGCCAGCACCCCAGACAGCAACACTGAAGCTTTCTTT. Protein: CASTPDSNTEAFF.

This clone was recorded only once. This sequence joins TRBV18 and TRBJ1-1, with unresolved D. V was cut by 0 bases and J by 0 bases, with 8 bases left in between. Per germline, CDR1 KGHSH and CDR2 LQKENI. This CDR3 is built from 15 residues. In DNA form, the CDR3 reads TGTGCCAGCTCACCACCTTACGGGTTGAACACTGAAGCTTTCTTT. Its translation: CASSPPYGLNTEAFF.

V usage is TRBV18 and J usage is TRBJ1-3; D gene uncertain. Per germline, CDR1 KGHSH and CDR2 LQKENI. V gave up 2 bases and J gave up 4 bases, with 9 bases separating them. This CDR3 is built from 14 residues. The CDR3 protein is CASSPTAGGNTIYF. The CDR3 coding sequence is TGTGCCAGCTCACCAACCGCGGGAGGAAACACCATATATTTT.

The chain combines TRBV5-1 with TRBJ1-6; no definite D call. CDR3 length: 14 residues. With 5 bases removed from V and 9 bases from J, the gap between germline ends came to 15 bases. Germline CDR1 is SGHRS and CDR2 is YFSETQ. The CDR3 DNA sequence: TGCGCCAGCAGTTTAACGCCAAACGGTTCACCCCTCCACTTT. This sequence encodes CASSLTPNGSPLHF.

The rearrangement joins TRBV6-5 to TRBJ1-1; the D gene is possibly TRBD1 (6 bases). V was pared by 8 bases and J by 11 bases, with 15 bases between. This CDR3 has 11 amino acids. In germline, CDR1 is MNHEY, CDR2 SVGAGI. CDR3 residues: CASGGGRVAFF. CDR3 DNA: TGTGCCAGCGGGGGGGGCAGGGTGGCTTTCTTT.

The chain has TRBV18 and TRBJ2-1; 8 bases are shared with TRBD2. CDR1 KGHSH and CDR2 LQKENI come from the germline V gene. CDR3 length equals 14 residues. J gave up 9 bases and V 0 bases, and 4 bases lay outside the gene matches. The CDR3 DNA sequence: TGTGCCAGCTCACCACCTGCGGGAGGTATTGAGCAGTTCTTC. Encoded protein: CASSPPAGGIEQFF.

This chain connects TRBV18 to TRBJ2-1; D may be TRBD2 (6 bases). V was cut by 4 bases and J by 5 bases, with 12 bases left in between. CDR3 length: 14 amino acids. Germline-derived CDR1 and CDR2 are KGHSH and LQKENI. The CDR3 loop is CASSLSSVDNEQFF. CDR3 DNA: TGTGCCAGCTCACTCTCTAGCGTCGACAATGAGCAGTTCTTC.

The chain recombines TRBV29-1 with TRBJ1-2; D is uncertain. The CDR3 runs to 14 residues. Germline lookup yields CDR1 SQVTM and CDR2 ANQGSEA. The V end was cut by 4 bases, the J end by 8 bases, with 20 bases between. The CDR3 reads CSVGAGGRSEGYTF. The CDR3 nucleotides read TGCAGCGTTGGGGCCGGTGGGAGAAGTGAAGGCTACACCTTC.